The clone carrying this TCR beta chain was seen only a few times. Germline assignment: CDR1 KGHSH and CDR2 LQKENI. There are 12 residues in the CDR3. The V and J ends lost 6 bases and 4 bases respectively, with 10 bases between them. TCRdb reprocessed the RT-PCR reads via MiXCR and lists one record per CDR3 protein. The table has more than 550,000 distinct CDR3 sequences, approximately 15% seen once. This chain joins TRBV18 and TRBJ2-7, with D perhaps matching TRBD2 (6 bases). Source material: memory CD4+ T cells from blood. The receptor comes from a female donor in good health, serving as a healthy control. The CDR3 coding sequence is TGTGCCAGCTCGGTGGCGGGGTACGAGCAGTACTTC. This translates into CASSVAGYEQYF.